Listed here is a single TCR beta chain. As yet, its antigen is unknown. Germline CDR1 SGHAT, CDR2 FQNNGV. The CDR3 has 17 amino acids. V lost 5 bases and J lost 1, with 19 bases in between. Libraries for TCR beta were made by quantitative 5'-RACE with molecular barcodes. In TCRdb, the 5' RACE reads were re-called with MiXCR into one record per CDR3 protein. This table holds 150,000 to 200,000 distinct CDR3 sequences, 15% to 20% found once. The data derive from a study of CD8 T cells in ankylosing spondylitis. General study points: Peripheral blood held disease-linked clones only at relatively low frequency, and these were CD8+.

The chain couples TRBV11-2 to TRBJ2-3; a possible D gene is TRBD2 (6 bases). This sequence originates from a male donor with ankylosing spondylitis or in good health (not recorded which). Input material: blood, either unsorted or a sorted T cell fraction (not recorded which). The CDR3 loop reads CASSIDIPGRGTDTQYF. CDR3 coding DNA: TGTGCCAGCAGCATCGACATCCCCGGGAGAGGCACAGATACGCAGTATTTT.